These 24 T cell receptor beta chains originate from one sample sequenced in a study of response to subunit inactivated influenza vaccine. TCRdb reprocessed the RT-PCR reads via MiXCR and lists one record per CDR3 protein. The sample shows more than 450,000 distinct CDR3 sequences, around 11% of them seen only once. These records were also assigned to another study, of T cells expressing NK-cell markers. That investigation notes: Production of TCR beta cDNA relied on 5'RACE template switching with UMIs.

The sample was PBMCs from blood, taken on the day of vaccination. The source is a man aged 45 to 65 who received an inactivated influenza vaccine.

The chain has TRBV30 and TRBJ2-1; 9 bases fit TRBD2. Trimming removed 2 bases from V and 9 bases from J; junction bases left unmatched: 5. Germline V lookup: CDR1 GTSNPN, CDR2 SVGIG (reference sequence). There are 13 residues in the CDR3. CDR3 loop: CAWSNSGSGEQFF. DNA for the CDR3: TGTGCCTGGAGTAATAGCGGGAGCGGTGAGCAGTTCTTC.

This clonotype was seen a few times. This chain connects TRBV20-1 to TRBJ1-2; D might be TRBD1 (6 bases). Germline CDR1 and CDR2: DFQATT and SNEGSKA (reference sequence). V lost 5 bases and J lost 0, with 16 bases in between. The CDR3 has 15 amino acids. CDR3 residues: CSAEPRTATNYGYTF. CDR3 nucleotide sequence: TGCAGTGCTGAACCTCGGACAGCTACTAACTATGGCTACACCTTC.

This rearrangement joins TRBV24-1 to TRBJ2-1; 10 positions agree with TRBD1. Germline V gene data show CDR1 as KGHDR and CDR2 as SFDVKD. The CDR3 contains 15 residues. With 3 bases clipped from V and 8 bases from J, the junction kept 6 bases outside the gene matches. The CDR3 bases are TGTGCCACCAGTGATAGACAGGGGGCCTCCTATGAGCAGTTCTTC. Its translation: CATSDRQGASYEQFF.

The DNA of the CDR3 is TGCAGTGCGCCACAACTAGCGGGAGGGTACGAGCAGTACTTC. It yields the protein CSAPQLAGGYEQYF. The chain joins TRBV20-1 to TRBJ2-7, with 13 positions matching TRBD2. The ends lost 6 bases at V and 4 bases at J; junction bases unmatched: 6. The CDR3 has 14 amino acids. CDR1 is DFQATT and CDR2 is SNEGSKA in the germline V gene (reference sequence).

The rearrangement joins TRBV4-2 to TRBJ2-1; D is perhaps TRBD1 or TRBD2 (5 bases each). The CDR3 is made up of 14 amino acids. Per the germline V gene, CDR1 is LGHNA and CDR2 is YNFKEQ. Trimming stripped 0 bases from V and 9 bases from J, with 12 bases between. Here the CDR3 DNA reads TGTGCCAGCAGCCAAGATCTGGGGGTGGGTGAGCAGTTCTTC. It specifies CASSQDLGVGEQFF.

The rearrangement links TRBV2 to TRBJ1-1; maybe TRBD1 (5 bases). This CDR3 comprises 14 residues. CDR1 SNHLY and CDR2 FYNNEI come from the germline V gene. The V gene lost 7 bases and the J gene lost 1 base, with 13 bases spanning the gap. In DNA form, the CDR3 reads TGTGCCAGCAACAGCCTAGGGGAGAACACTGAAGCTTTCTTT. Residues: CASNSLGENTEAFF. Full variable domain (missing parts from reference TRBV2 and TRBJ1-1): EPEVTQTPSHQVTQMGQEVILRCVPISNHLYFYWYRQILGQKVEFLVSFYNNEISEKSEIFDDQFSVERPDGSNFTLKIRSTKLEDSAMYFCASNSLGENTEAFFGQGTRLTVV.

The V call is TRBV5-1, the J call TRBJ2-3, with D perhaps matching TRBD2 (6 bases). The CDR3 covers 14 residues. Germline lookup yields CDR1 SGHRS and CDR2 YFSETQ. V was cut by 5 bases and J by 1 base, with 11 bases left in between. CDR3: CASRPGEGTDTQYF. The CDR3 coding sequence is TGCGCCAGCAGACCGGGAGAAGGCACAGATACGCAGTATTTT.

This rearrangement joins TRBV28 to TRBJ2-2, with D maybe TRBD1 (5 bases). Per the germline V gene, CDR1 is MDHEN and CDR2 is SYDVKM. V dropped 3 bases and J dropped 0 bases, with 14 bases sitting between them. The CDR3 is 17 residues long. The CDR3 coding sequence is TGTGCCAGCAGTTTTAGAGGCCAGGGCCCGAACACCGGGGAGCTGTTTTTT. This sequence encodes CASSFRGQGPNTGELFF.

This clonotype was found a few times. The chain couples TRBV7-6 to TRBJ2-5; unclear D gene. This CDR3 spans 13 amino acids. The germline V gene encodes CDR1 SGHVS and CDR2 FNYEAQ. V was clipped by 1 base and J by 4 bases, with 7 bases between them. The CDR3 DNA reads as TGTGCCAGCAGCTTAGGGCGCCCAGAGACCCAGTACTTC. This codes for CASSLGRPETQYF.

This clonotype has a handful of counts. The CDR3 region has the DNA TGTGCCACCAGCAGAGTCAAGCGGAATGAGCAGTTCTTC. It specifies CATSRVKRNEQFF. The chain has TRBV15 and TRBJ2-1; maybe TRBD2 (5 bases). Per germline, CDR1 LNHNV and CDR2 YYDKDF (reference sequence). The CDR3 spans 13 residues. The V end was cut by 1 base, the J end by 7 bases, with 8 bases between. The whole variable domain, remainder taken from reference TRBV15 and TRBJ2-1, is DAMVIQNPRYQVTQFGKPVTLSCSQTLNHNVMYWYQQKSSQAPKLLFHYYDKDFNNEADTPDNFQSRRPNTSFCFLDIRSPGLGDTAMYLCATSRVKRNEQFFGPGTRLTVL.

This clonotype was counted many times. The CDR3 region is CASTDGQGSENTIYF. DNA of the CDR3: TGTGCCAGCACCGACGGACAGGGATCAGAAAACACCATATATTTT. The chain combines TRBV6-1 with TRBJ1-3; 8 bases align to TRBD1. The CDR3 runs to 15 residues. Unmatched junction bases numbered 11, after V lost 7 bases and J lost 6 bases. Germline V CDR1 and CDR2: MNHNS, SASEGT.

This clonotype was recorded a few times. The rearrangement links TRBV7-2 to TRBJ1-6, with unresolved D. Germline V gives CDR1 SGHTA, CDR2 FQGNSA. This CDR3 region has 15 residues. V was trimmed by 0 bases and J by 7 bases, leaving 10 bases between them. The CDR3 nucleotides are TGTGCCAGCAGCTTAGCTCCCGCTTCGAATTCACCCCTCCACTTT. It translates to CASSLAPASNSPLHF.

This clonotype has more than one count but fewer than ten. The V gene is TRBV28, the J gene TRBJ2-7; 7 bases match TRBD2. This CDR3 contains 14 residues. Trimming removed 6 bases from V and 1 base from J; junction bases left unmatched: 6. Germline V gene lookup returns CDR1 MDHEN and CDR2 SYDVKM. The CDR3 here is CASRNGGYSYEQYF. CDR3 bases: TGTGCCAGCAGAAACGGGGGGTATTCCTACGAGCAGTACTTC.

The rearrangement links TRBV10-1 to TRBJ2-3; tentative D call: TRBD1 (7 bases). CDR3 length: 13 amino acids. Germline CDR1 is WNHNN and CDR2 is SYGVQD (reference sequence). V was clipped by 7 bases and J by 6 bases, with 14 bases between them. The CDR3 nucleotides are TGCGCCAGCACCCGACAGGGAGGCGATACGCAGTATTTT. Its translation: CASTRQGGDTQYF.

The CDR3 here is CASSPAGMGEKLFF. The CDR3, as DNA: TGTGCCAGCAGCCCCGCGGGAATGGGCGAAAAACTGTTTTTT. This chain uses TRBV27 with TRBJ1-4; D not resolved. This CDR3 region has 14 residues. V gave up 6 bases and J gave up 8 bases, with 16 bases separating them. Germline values: CDR1 MNHEY, CDR2 SMNVEV (reference sequence).

J is TRBJ2-7 and V is TRBV4-1; 7 nucleotides line up with TRBD2. CDR3 length equals 18 residues. The V segment lost 4 bases and the J segment 2 bases; nucleotides outside the gene matches: 17. Germline-derived CDR1 and CDR2 are MGHRA and YSYEKL. The CDR3 sequence is CASSPLQGRRGRAYEQYF. DNA of the CDR3: TGCGCCAGCAGCCCCCTCCAGGGTAGGCGGGGGAGAGCCTACGAGCAGTACTTC.

This clonotype was detected only a few times. V is TRBV12-3 or TRBV12-4 and J is TRBJ1-5; D is ambiguous. V shed 6 bases and J shed 3 bases, with 21 bases lying between them. The CDR3 covers 17 residues. For the CDR3, the DNA is TGTGCCAGCAGCCTCTACCTAGTAGGGCAAACCAATCAGCCCCAGCATTTT. It specifies CASSLYLVGQTNQPQHF.

V usage is TRBV9 and J usage is TRBJ2-2, with D perhaps TRBD2 (6 bases). This CDR3 is built from 15 residues. Germline lookup yields CDR1 SGDLS and CDR2 YYNGEE. V was trimmed by 4 bases and J by 3 bases, leaving 13 bases between them. CDR3 region: CASSPRGDDTGELFF. The CDR3 bases are TGTGCCAGCAGCCCCCGCGGGGACGACACCGGGGAGCTGTTTTTT.

This clonotype was observed a handful of times. V and J are TRBV20-1 and TRBJ2-4; D may be TRBD1 (5 bases). This CDR3 spans 15 amino acids. In germline, CDR1 is DFQATT, CDR2 SNEGSKA (reference sequence). V was trimmed by 1 base and J by 1 base, leaving 11 bases between them. DNA of the CDR3: TGCAGTGCTAGAGTGTCAGGGCTCGCCAAAAACATTCAGTACTTC. As protein: CSARVSGLAKNIQYF.

This clonotype was detected only a few times. The chain couples TRBV7-2 to TRBJ2-1; 12 bases map to TRBD1. Trimming removed 8 bases from V and 10 bases from J; junction bases left unmatched: 9. This CDR3 is 14 amino acids long. CDR1 and CDR2 (germline): SGHTA, FQGNSA. The CDR3 region is CASVRGQGAQEQFF. In nucleotides, the CDR3 is TGTGCCAGCGTTCGGGGACAGGGGGCACAGGAGCAGTTCTTC.

The CDR3: CSAPLTTEAFF. For the CDR3, the DNA is TGCAGTGCTCCTCTGACAACTGAAGCTTTCTTT. The chain recombines TRBV20-1 with TRBJ1-1; no clear D gene. There are 11 residues in the CDR3. CDR1 DFQATT and CDR2 SNEGSKA come from the germline V gene (reference sequence). V shed 5 bases and J shed 5 bases, with 9 bases lying between them.

This clonotype occurred a few times. The V call is TRBV28, the J call TRBJ2-2; D perhaps matches TRBD2 (7 bases). The CDR3 is 15 amino acids. Trimming pared 8 bases from V and 4 bases from J, leaving 17 bases between. Germline V gene sequence: CDR1 MDHEN, CDR2 SYDVKM. The CDR3 spells CASLRRGASTGELFF. The CDR3 region has the DNA TGTGCCAGCCTTCGACGGGGGGCGAGCACCGGGGAGCTGTTTTTT.

This clonotype was counted a few times. The rearrangement uses TRBV5-1 and TRBJ2-1; 10 bases are a match to TRBD2. Trimming removed 4 bases from V and 2 bases from J; junction bases left unmatched: 6. The CDR3 runs to 16 residues. Germline CDR1 SGHRS, CDR2 YFSETQ. CDR3 DNA: TGCGCCAGCAGCCACGGGACTAGCGAAACCTACAATGAGCAGTTCTTC. Amino acid sequence: CASSHGTSETYNEQFF.

This clonotype was seen only a few times. The chain uses TRBV20-1 and TRBJ2-6; the D gene is possibly TRBD2 (6 bases). Germline CDR1 is DFQATT and CDR2 is SNEGSKA (reference sequence). Deletions cut 3 bases from V and 2 bases from J, with 8 bases between. The length of the CDR3 is 14 residues. This CDR3 is CSARGGPGANVLTF. In DNA form, the CDR3 reads TGCAGTGCTAGGGGGGGACCTGGGGCCAACGTCCTGACTTTC.